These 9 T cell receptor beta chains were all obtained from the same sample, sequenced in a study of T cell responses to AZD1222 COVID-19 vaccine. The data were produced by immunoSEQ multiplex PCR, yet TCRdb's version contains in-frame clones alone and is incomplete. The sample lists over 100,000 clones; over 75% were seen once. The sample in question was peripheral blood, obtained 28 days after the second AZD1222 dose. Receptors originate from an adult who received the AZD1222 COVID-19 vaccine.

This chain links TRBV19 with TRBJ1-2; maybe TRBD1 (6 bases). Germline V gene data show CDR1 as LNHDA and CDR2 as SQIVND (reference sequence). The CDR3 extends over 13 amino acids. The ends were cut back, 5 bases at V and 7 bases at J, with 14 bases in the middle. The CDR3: CASSPGTPTGYTF. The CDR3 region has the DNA TGTGCCAGTAGTCCCGGGACACCAACTGGCTACACCTTC.

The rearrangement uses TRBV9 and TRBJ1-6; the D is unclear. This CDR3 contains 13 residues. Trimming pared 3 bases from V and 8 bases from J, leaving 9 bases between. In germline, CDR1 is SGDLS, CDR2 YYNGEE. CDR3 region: CASSERPDSPLHF. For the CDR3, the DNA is TGTGCCAGCAGCGAGCGACCGGATTCACCCCTCCACTTT.

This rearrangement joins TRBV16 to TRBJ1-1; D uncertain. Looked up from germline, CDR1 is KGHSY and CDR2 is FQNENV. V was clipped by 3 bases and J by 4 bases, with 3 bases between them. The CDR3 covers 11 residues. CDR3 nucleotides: TGTGCCAGCAGCCATGGCACTGAAGCTTTCTTT. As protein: CASSHGTEAFF.

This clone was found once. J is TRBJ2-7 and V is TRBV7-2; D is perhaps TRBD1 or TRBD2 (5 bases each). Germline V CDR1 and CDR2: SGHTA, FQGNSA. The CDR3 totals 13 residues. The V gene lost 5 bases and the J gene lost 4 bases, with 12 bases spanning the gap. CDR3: CASSRGPTYEQYF. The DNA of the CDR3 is TGTGCCAGCAGCCGGGGACCTACGTACGAGCAGTACTTC. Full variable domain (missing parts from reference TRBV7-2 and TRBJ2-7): GAGVSQSPSNKVTEKGKDVELRCDPISGHTALYWYRQSLGQGLEFLIYFQGNSAPDKSGLPSDRFSAERTGGSVSTLTIQRTQQEDSAVYLCASSRGPTYEQYFGPGTRLTVT.

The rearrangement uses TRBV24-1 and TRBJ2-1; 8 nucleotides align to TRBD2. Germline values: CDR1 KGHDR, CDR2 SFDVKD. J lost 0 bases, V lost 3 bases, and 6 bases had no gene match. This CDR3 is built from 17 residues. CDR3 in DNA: TGTGCCACCAGTGATGCGGGAGGTCTAAGCTCCTACAATGAGCAGTTCTTC. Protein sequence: CATSDAGGLSSYNEQFF.

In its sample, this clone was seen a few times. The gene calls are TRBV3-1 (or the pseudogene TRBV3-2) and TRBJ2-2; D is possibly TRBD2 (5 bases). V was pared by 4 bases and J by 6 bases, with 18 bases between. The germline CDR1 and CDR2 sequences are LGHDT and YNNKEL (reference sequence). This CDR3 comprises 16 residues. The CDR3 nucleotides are TGTGCCAGCAGCCTTACTAGGACTGGGCGATCCGGGGAGCTGTTTTTT. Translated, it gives CASSLTRTGRSGELFF.

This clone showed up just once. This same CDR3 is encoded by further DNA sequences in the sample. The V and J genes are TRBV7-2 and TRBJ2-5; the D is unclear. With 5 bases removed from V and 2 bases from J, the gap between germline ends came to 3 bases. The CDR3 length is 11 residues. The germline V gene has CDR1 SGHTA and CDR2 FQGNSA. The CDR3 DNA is TGTGCCAGCAGCCCTCAAGAGACCCAGTACTTC. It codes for CASSPQETQYF. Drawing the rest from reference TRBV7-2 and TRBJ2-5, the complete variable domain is GAGVSQSPSNKVTEKGKDVELRCDPISGHTALYWYRQSLGQGLEFLIYFQGNSAPDKSGLPSDRFSAERTGGSVSTLTIQRTQQEDSAVYLCASSPQETQYFGPGTRLLVL.

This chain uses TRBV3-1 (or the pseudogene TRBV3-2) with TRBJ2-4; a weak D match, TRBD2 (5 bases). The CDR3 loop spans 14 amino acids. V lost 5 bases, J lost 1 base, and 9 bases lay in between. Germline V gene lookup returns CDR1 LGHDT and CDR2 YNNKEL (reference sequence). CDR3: CASSEPGAKNIQYF. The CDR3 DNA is TGTGCCAGCAGCGAGCCGGGGGCCAAAAACATTCAGTACTTC.

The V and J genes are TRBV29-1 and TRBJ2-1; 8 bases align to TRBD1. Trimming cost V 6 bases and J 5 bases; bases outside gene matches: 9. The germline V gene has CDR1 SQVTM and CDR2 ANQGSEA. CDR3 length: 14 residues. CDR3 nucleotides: TGCAGCGTGGGGGCGGGACAGGTAAACAATGAGCAGTTCTTC. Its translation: CSVGAGQVNNEQFF.